This T cell receptor (beta chain) was observed in a study of blood T cells in healthy people across ages (dated by TCRdb to about 2015). Regarding the research as a whole: In model experiments, template switching captured roughly one uniquely barcoded TCR beta cDNA molecule for every two T cells. The donors were split into four age groups: young (average about 16 years), middle-aged (about 40), aged (about 62) and long-lived (approximately 80). For two donors (one aged 18 to 30 and one aged 80 or older), the study analyzed two additional independent replicas of 1 million unique cDNA reads from the same blood draw. Using deep sequencing normalized with unique cDNA molecular identifiers, the study measured how TCR beta repertoire diversity changes with age. The research as a whole found: There was a strong correlation between observed TCR beta diversity and the percentage of naive T cells measured by flow cytometry. The CMV infection status of donors was not known, potentially confounding age-related changes in expanded clonotypes. Compared with the aged group, the long-lived group had more naive CD4+ T cells, fewer expanded clones and increased TCR diversity, a pattern suggesting age selection. Since profiling was done on bulk unsorted PBMCs, naive and antigen-experienced compartments could not be conclusively compared. Estimates of total diversity from one million sequenced T cells were regarded as lower bounds and underestimates. As age increased, observed TCR beta diversity per million T cells dropped in a roughly linear way, and a significant reduction was already evident by age 40.

At the junction V is shortened by 6 bases and J by 3 bases; bases outside the gene matches: 9. The CDR3 contains 16 residues, cysteine and phenylalanine counted. The entry retains the CDR3 DNA only, 48 bases that are in frame from base 1. CDR1 and CDR2 are drawn from the germline V gene (reference sequence): LNHDA, SQIVND. Libraries were prepared through 5' RACE. Sequencing was carried out with an Illumina HiSeq 2500. The second PCR ran for roughly 7 to 12 cycles and used a J-beta primer mix along with a sample-barcoded 5' primer. A unique molecular identifier was introduced onto each TCR beta cDNA molecule by a template-switch 5' adaptor carrying 12 random nucleotides. At least 2.5 million CDR3-containing paired-end reads were obtained from each sample. First-strand cDNA was synthesized from all RNA with the Mint cDNA synthesis kit, primed by a TRBC-specific oligonucleotide. All cDNA was treated with uracil-DNA glycosylase and then went through a first 18-cycle PCR with the universal primers M1SS and BC2_uni_R. Turning to the authors' computational methods: For normalization, 1 million high-quality reads were randomly selected from each sample, with every read carrying a distinct molecular identifier. Reads with shared molecular identifiers were discarded instead of being binned into consensus sequences. MiTCR, with a Q25 quality threshold and the strictest error-elimination algorithm, was used for CDR3 identification, clonotype clustering and error correction. A nonparametric unseen species model with Euler transformation was used to estimate lower-bound total TCR beta diversity. TCRdb cleaned the public reads at Q25 with fastp, built clones with MiXCR and kept in-frame beta chains. One record per CDR3 amino acid sequence lists the most common genes and DNA. The V and J calls come from TCRdb's annotation, not from the publication. In this sample the table shows around 820,000 distinct CDR3 sequences, roughly 25% of which occur a single time. Of the sample, more than 3% is held by the ten largest clones.

The 39 donors, aged about 6 to 90 years, were systemically healthy Caucasian individuals from Russia. About 9.8 milliliters of peripheral blood were drawn from each donor into EDTA-treated Vacutainer tubes. Ficoll-Paque density-gradient centrifugation was used to isolate PBMCs, with at least 6.5 million obtained per sample. Trizol reagent was used to extract total RNA from PBMCs, with at least 6 micrograms per sample. For every donor, an aliquot of PBMCs went through flow cytometry to measure the percentages of naive CD45RAhigh/CD27high T cells. Turning to this clonotype: No antigen is known for it. Per-base quality was not reported, and no clone a single base away is much larger than it.

The data also belong to a second study, concerning T cells of mothers and their children. That second publication adds: Donors were nine systemically healthy Caucasian individuals: three mothers and their six children. cDNA synthesis used all of the extracted RNA, with around 1.4 ug of RNA in each 15 ul reaction. In the second PCR, sample barcodes and 2-4 random nucleotides were introduced via the M1S primer. Over 8.5 million TCR beta CDR3 reads came from each mother, compared with a few million reads from each child. In both related and unrelated pairs, thymic selection shapes the output of TCR recombination in a similar way, with inherited differences having only a minor effect. Normalized repertoire overlap was always found to be slightly, but never significantly, higher in related mother-child pairs than in unrelated mother-child pairs. With a sensitivity of approximately 93 clones per million clonotypes, no persistent microchimeric T cell clones were detected. Deep NGS was used in the study to compare the TCR beta repertoires of mothers and children and to look for features that separate related mother-child pairs from unrelated individuals. The mean age was roughly 40 +/- 4 years for the mothers and approximately 11 +/- 4 years for the children. After adapters were ligated using NEBNext reagents, the libraries underwent 100+100 nt paired-end sequencing on an Illumina HiSeq 2000. To prevent cross-contamination, the mother and child libraries were prepared a month apart and were sequenced in separate runs. Between roughly 500,000 and 2,300,000 distinct TCR beta clonotypes were identified per donor. Naive TCR beta clonotypes were estimated from low-frequency clonotypes matched to each donor's FACS-determined naive share, without sorting.

Sequenced input: blood. The origin of this receptor is a boy between 10 and 17 years old in good health. This chain joins TRBV19 to TRBJ2-2, with TRBD2 matching 8 junction bases. The CDR3 loop reads CASSPGTRPHTGELFF. In nucleotide form, the sequence is TGTGCCAGTAGCCCCGGGACTAGGCCCCACACCGGGGAGCTGTTTTTT. Outside the CDR3, residues come from the reference TRBV19 and TRBJ2-2 proteins, so the full variable domain is: DGGITQSPKYLFRKEGQNVTLSCEQNLNHDAMYWYRQDPGQGLRLIYYSQIVNDFQKGDIAEGYSVSREKKESFPLTVTSAQKNPTAFYLCASSPGTRPHTGELFFGEGSRLTVL.